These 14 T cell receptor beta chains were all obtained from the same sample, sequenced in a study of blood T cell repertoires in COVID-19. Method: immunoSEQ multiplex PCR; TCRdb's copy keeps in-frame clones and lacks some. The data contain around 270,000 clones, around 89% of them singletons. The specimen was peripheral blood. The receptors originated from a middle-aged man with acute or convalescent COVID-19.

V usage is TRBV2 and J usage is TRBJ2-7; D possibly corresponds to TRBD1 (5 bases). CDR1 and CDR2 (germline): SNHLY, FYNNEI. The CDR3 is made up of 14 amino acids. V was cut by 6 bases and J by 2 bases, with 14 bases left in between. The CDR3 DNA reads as TGTGCCAGCAGAACAGGTTCAGGGACCTACGAGCAGTACTTC. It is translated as CASRTGSGTYEQYF.

The CDR3 sequence is CASSPPGEVGEAFF. CDR3 DNA: TGTGCCAGCTCACCACCGGGAGAAGTTGGTGAAGCTTTCTTT. The J gene is TRBJ1-1, the V gene TRBV18, with unresolved D. The CDR3 consists of 14 residues. V dropped 0 bases and J dropped 7 bases, with 12 bases sitting between them. CDR1 KGHSH and CDR2 LQKENI come from the germline V gene.

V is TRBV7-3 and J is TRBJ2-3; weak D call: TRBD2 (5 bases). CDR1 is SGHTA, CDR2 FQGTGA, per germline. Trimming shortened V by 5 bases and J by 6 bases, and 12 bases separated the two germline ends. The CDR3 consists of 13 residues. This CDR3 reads CASSPAGPDTQYF. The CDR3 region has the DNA TGTGCCAGCAGCCCGGCGGGTCCGGATACGCAGTATTTT. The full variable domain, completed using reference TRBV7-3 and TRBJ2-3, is GAGVSQTPSNKVTEKGKYVELRCDPISGHTALYWYRQSLGQGPEFLIYFQGTGAADDSGLPNDRFFAVRPEGSVSTLKIQRTERGDSAVYLCASSPAGPDTQYFGPGTRLTVL.

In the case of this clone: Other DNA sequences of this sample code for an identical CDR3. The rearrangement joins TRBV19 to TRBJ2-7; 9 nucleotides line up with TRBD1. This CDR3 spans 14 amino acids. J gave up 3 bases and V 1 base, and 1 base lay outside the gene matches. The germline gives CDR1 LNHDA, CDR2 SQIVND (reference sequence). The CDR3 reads CASSIGGQGYEQYF. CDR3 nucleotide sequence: TGTGCCAGTAGTATAGGGGGACAGGGCTACGAGCAGTACTTC.

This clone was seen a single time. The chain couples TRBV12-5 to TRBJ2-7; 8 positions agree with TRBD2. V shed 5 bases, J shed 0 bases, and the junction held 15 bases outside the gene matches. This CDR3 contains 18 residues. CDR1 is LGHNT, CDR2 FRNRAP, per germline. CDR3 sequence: CASGLSIWTSPSSYEQYF. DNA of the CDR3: TGTGCTAGTGGTCTATCTATTTGGACTAGCCCCAGCTCCTACGAGCAGTACTTC.

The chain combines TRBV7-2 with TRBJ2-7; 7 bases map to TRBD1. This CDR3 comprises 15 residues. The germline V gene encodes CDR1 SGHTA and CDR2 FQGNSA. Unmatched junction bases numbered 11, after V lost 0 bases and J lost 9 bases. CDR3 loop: CASSLAVTGRERQYF. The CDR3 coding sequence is TGTGCCAGCAGCTTAGCGGTGACAGGGAGAGAAAGGCAGTACTTC.

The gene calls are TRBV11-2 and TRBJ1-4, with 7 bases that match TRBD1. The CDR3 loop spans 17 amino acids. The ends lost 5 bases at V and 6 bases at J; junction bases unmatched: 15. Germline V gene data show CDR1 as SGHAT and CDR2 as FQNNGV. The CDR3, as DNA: TGTGCCAGCAGCCCCAGACCGACAGGGAGGTGGTATGAAAAACTGTTTTTT. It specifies CASSPRPTGRWYEKLFF.

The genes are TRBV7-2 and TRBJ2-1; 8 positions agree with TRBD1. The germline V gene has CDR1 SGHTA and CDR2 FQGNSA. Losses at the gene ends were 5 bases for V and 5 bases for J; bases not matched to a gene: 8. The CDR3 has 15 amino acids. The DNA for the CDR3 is TGTGCCAGCAGCCCAGGACAGGGATGGGACAATGAGCAGTTCTTC. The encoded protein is CASSPGQGWDNEQFF. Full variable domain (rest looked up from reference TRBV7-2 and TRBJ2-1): GAGVSQSPSNKVTEKGKDVELRCDPISGHTALYWYRQSLGQGLEFLIYFQGNSAPDKSGLPSDRFSAERTGGSVSTLTIQRTQQEDSAVYLCASSPGQGWDNEQFFGPGTRLTVL.

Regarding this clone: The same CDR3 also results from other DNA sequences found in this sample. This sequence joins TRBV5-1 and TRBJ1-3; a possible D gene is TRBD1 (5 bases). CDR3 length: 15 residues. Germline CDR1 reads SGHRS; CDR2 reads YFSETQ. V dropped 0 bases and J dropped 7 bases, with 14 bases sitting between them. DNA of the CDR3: TGCGCCAGCAGCTTGGAGGGGCAGGGAGGCAACACCATATATTTT. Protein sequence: CASSLEGQGGNTIYF.

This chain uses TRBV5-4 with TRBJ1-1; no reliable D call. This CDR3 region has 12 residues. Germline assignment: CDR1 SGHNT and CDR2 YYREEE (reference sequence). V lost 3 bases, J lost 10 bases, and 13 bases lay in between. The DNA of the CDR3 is TGTGCCAGCAGCTCCCCGGTTGAGGGAGCTTTCTTT. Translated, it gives CASSSPVEGAFF.

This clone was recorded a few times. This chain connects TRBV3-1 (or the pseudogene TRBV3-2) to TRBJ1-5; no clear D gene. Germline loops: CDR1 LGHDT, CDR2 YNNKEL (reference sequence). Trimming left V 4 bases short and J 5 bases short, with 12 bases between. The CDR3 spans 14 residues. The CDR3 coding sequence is TGTGCCAGCAGCCTGTCCATCGGGTATCAGCCCCAGCATTTT. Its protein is CASSLSIGYQPQHF.

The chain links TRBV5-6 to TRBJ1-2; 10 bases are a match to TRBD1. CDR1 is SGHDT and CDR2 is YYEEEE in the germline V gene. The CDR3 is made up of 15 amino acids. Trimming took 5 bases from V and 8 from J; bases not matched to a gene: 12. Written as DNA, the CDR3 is TGTGCCAGCAGGGAGGCCGGGACAGGGGAGACGGGCTACACCTTC. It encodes CASREAGTGETGYTF.

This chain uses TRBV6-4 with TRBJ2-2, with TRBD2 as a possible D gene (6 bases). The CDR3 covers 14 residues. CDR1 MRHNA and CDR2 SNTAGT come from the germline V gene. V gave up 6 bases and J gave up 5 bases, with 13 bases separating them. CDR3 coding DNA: TGTGCCAGCAGGAGGGACTGGGGGACCGGGGAGCTGTTTTTT. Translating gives CASRRDWGTGELFF.

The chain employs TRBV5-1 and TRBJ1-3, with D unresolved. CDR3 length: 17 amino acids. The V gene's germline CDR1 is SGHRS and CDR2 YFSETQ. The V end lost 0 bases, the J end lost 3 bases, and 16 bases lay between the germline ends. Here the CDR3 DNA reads TGCGCCAGCAGCTTGGTGAACTCTGGTAGTGGTGGAAACACCATATATTTT. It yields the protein CASSLVNSGSGGNTIYF.